A single sample is the source of the 13 T cell receptor beta chains below, sequenced in a study of T cells after yellow fever vaccination. TCRdb fed the 5' RACE reads into MiXCR, producing one record per CDR3 protein. The sample carries roughly 240,000 distinct CDR3 sequences, over 6.5% recorded once. The sample consisted of CD4+ T cells sorted from PBMCs, taken on the day of the yellow fever booster vaccination. The receptors were gathered from a man aged 30 to 45 who received the YFV17D yellow fever vaccine.

This clonotype was counted only a few times. CDR3 DNA: TGTGCCAGCGGGCGGGAGGCGGTAGAGACCCAGTACTTC. Amino acids: CASGREAVETQYF. The chain is built from TRBV6-1 and TRBJ2-5; 8 bases fit TRBD2. After removal of 8 bases from V and 4 bases from J, the junction contained 6 bases not matched to a gene. The CDR3 runs to 13 residues. Germline V gene sequence: CDR1 MNHNS, CDR2 SASEGT.

V usage is TRBV12-3 or TRBV12-4 and J usage is TRBJ2-3; 9 bases match TRBD2. The CDR3 length is 16 residues. The junction had 11 bases not matched to a gene; V was cut back by 6 bases and J by 4 bases. The CDR3 loop reads CASRARLADGADTQYF. The DNA of the CDR3 is TGTGCCAGCAGGGCCCGACTAGCGGACGGGGCAGATACGCAGTATTTT.

The V call is TRBV20-1, the J call TRBJ2-1; 14 bases map to TRBD2. With V trimmed by 2 bases and J by 8 bases, 5 bases remained unmatched. Germline values: CDR1 DFQATT, CDR2 SNEGSKA (reference sequence). This CDR3 is built from 15 residues. CDR3: CSARTGTSGSHEQFF. DNA of the CDR3: TGCAGTGCTAGAACCGGGACTAGCGGGAGCCATGAGCAGTTCTTC.

This clonotype was observed many times. V is TRBV2 and J is TRBJ1-3; TRBD1 might be the D (5 bases). CDR1 and CDR2 from the germline V gene are SNHLY and FYNNEI. The V end lost 6 bases, the J end lost 3 bases, and 9 bases lay between the germline ends. The CDR3 covers 13 residues. The CDR3: CASRGTFGNTIYF. DNA of the CDR3: TGTGCCAGCAGGGGGACCTTTGGAAACACCATATATTTT.

This clonotype was recorded a few times. The genes are TRBV14 and TRBJ2-7; 10 nucleotides agree with TRBD1. There are 15 residues in the CDR3. V shed 3 bases, J shed 7 bases, and the junction held 9 bases outside the gene matches. CDR1 SGHDN and CDR2 FVKESK come from the germline V gene. The CDR3 reads CASSQPGQGSKEQYF. DNA for the CDR3: TGTGCCAGCAGCCAGCCGGGACAGGGGTCAAAGGAGCAGTACTTC.

This clonotype was seen at least ten times. The chain is built from TRBV4-3 and TRBJ2-7; tentatively, D is TRBD2 (5 bases). This CDR3 spans 15 amino acids. Germline values: CDR1 LGHNA, CDR2 YSLEER. Trimming pared 3 bases from V and 2 bases from J, leaving 14 bases between. The CDR3 protein is CASSHLPGKTYEQYF. The CDR3 DNA reads TGCGCCAGCAGCCACCTACCCGGGAAGACCTACGAGCAGTACTTC.

The CDR3 spells CASSRGQGAGTGELFF. In nucleotides, the CDR3 is TGCGCCAGCAGCAGAGGACAGGGGGCGGGTACCGGGGAGCTGTTTTTT. The chain couples TRBV5-1 to TRBJ2-2; 11 bases are shared with TRBD1. The germline CDR1 and CDR2 sequences are SGHRS and YFSETQ. The trim removed 4 bases at V and 5 bases at J, leaving 7 bases unmatched. This CDR3 has 16 amino acids.

The CDR3 nucleotides are TGTGCCAGCAGCTTAAAGACGGCCAGCACAGATACGCAGTATTTT. Translation gives CASSLKTASTDTQYF. The chain joins TRBV5-4 to TRBJ2-3; D gene ambiguous. V gave up 2 bases and J gave up 0 bases, with 10 bases separating them. Germline-derived CDR1 and CDR2 are SGHNT and YYREEE (reference sequence). The CDR3 consists of 15 residues.

Comment on this clonotype: This may be a read error, as it is one base from a much larger clone. The gene calls are TRBV7-2 and TRBJ2-1; D perhaps matches TRBD1 (5 bases). Germline values: CDR1 SGHTA, CDR2 FQGNSA. The CDR3 loop spans 12 amino acids. The DNA for the CDR3 is TGTGCCAGCAGCCAACCCCAGGGTGAGCTGTTCTTC. This gives the protein CASSQPQGELFF.

This sequence joins TRBV20-1 and TRBJ2-6; D gene uncertain. This CDR3 comprises 16 residues. Per germline, CDR1 DFQATT and CDR2 SNEGSKA (reference sequence). V lost 4 bases to trimming and J lost 1 base, with 14 bases between them. The CDR3 region is CSATPLGNSGANVLTF. The CDR3, as DNA: TGCAGTGCTACCCCCCTAGGGAATTCTGGGGCCAACGTCCTGACTTTC.

The rearrangement uses TRBV5-1 and TRBJ1-2; D remains ambiguous. V dropped 5 bases and J dropped 4 bases, with 18 bases sitting between them. Per germline, CDR1 SGHRS and CDR2 YFSETQ. The CDR3 sequence is 15 residues long. CDR3 amino acids: CASRSGCLSAYGYTF. In nucleotides, the CDR3 is TGCGCCAGCAGGAGTGGCTGCCTGAGTGCCTATGGCTACACCTTC.

In its sample, this clonotype was seen many times. The CDR3 nucleotides are TGTGCCAGCAGCGAAAACAGGGGAGGCGGGGAGCTGTTTTTT. This codes for CASSENRGGGELFF. This chain connects TRBV9 to TRBJ2-2; D is perhaps TRBD1 (7 bases). The germline V gene encodes CDR1 SGDLS and CDR2 YYNGEE. Trimming removed 3 bases at V and 7 bases at J, with 13 bases between. The CDR3 is 14 residues long.

This clonotype was seen only a few times. CDR3 DNA sequence: TGCGCCAGCAGCCAAGCCGGGACTAGCGGATGGGCAGATACGCAGTATTTT. It yields the protein CASSQAGTSGWADTQYF. This chain uses TRBV4-3 with TRBJ2-3; 11 bases line up with TRBD2. The CDR3 spans 17 residues. The germline gives CDR1 LGHNA, CDR2 YSLEER. J lost 4 bases, V lost 1 base, and 7 bases had no gene match.